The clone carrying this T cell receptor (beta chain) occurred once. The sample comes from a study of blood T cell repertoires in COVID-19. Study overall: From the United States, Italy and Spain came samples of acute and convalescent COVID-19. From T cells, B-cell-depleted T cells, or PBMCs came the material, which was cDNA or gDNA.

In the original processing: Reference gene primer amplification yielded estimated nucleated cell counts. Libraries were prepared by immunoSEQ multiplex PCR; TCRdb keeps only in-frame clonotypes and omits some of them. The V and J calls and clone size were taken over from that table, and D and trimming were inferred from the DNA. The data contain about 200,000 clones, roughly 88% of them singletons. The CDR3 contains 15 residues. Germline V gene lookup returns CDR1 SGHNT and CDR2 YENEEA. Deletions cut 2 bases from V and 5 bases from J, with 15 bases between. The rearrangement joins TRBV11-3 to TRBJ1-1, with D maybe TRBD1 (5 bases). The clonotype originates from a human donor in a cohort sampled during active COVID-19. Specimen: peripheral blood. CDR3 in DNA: TGTGCCAGCAGCTTATGGTCTACCGGGGGGACTGAAGCTTTCTTT. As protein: CASSLWSTGGTEAFF.